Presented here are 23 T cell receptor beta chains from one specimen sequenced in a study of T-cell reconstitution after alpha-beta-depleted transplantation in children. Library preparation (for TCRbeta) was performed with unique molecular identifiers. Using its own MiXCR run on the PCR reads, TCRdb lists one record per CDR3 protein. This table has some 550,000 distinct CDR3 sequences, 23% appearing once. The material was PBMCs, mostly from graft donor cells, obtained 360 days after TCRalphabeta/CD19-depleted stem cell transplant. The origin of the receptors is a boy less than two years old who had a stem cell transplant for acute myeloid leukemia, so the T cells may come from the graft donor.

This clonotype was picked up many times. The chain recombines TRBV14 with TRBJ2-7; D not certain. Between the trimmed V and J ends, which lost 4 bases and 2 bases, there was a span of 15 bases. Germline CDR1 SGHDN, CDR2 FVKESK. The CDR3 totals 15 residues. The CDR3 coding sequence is TGTGCCAGCAGCCGAGAGTTGGGGTTAGCCTACGAGCAGTACTTC. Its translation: CASSRELGLAYEQYF.

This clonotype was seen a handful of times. The CDR3 region is CAISGLRDSSNYGYTF. The CDR3 coding sequence is TGTGCCATCAGTGGTCTTCGGGACAGTAGTAACTATGGCTACACCTTC. The chain carries TRBV10-3 and TRBJ1-2; TRBD1 agrees at 7 bases. The V gene end was trimmed by 4 bases and the J gene end by 1 base; junction bases not matched to a gene: 9. The CDR3 spans 16 residues. Germline V gene sequence: CDR1 ENHRY, CDR2 SYGVKD.

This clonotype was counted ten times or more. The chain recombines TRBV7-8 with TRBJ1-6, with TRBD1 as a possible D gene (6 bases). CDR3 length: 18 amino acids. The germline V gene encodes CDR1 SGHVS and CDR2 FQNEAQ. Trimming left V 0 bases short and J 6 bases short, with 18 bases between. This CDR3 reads CASSLANYPGQLNSPLHF. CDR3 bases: TGTGCCAGCAGCTTAGCGAATTATCCCGGACAGCTTAATTCACCCCTCCACTTT.

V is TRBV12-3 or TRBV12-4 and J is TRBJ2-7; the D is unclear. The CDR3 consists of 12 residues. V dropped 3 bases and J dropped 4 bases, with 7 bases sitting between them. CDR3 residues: CASSFKAYEQYF. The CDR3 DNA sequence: TGTGCCAGCAGTTTTAAAGCATACGAGCAGTACTTC.

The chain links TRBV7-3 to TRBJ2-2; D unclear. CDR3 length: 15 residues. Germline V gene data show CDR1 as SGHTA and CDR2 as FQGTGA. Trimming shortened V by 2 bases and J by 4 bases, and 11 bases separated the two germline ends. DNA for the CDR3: TGTGCCAGCAGCTTACGTACTCAAGGCACCGGGGAGCTGTTTTTT. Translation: CASSLRTQGTGELFF.

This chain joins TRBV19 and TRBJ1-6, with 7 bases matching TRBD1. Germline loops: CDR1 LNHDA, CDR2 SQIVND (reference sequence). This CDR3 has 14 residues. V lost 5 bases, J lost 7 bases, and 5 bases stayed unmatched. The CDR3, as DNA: TGTGCCAGTAGTGTCCGGGACAGCAATTCACCCCTCCACTTT. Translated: CASSVRDSNSPLHF.

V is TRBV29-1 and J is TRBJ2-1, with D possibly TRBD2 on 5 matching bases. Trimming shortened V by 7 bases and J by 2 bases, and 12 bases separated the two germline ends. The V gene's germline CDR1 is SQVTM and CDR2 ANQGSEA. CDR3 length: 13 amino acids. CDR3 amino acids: CSDRSGAYNEQFF. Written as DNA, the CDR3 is TGCAGCGACAGATCCGGGGCCTACAATGAGCAGTTCTTC.

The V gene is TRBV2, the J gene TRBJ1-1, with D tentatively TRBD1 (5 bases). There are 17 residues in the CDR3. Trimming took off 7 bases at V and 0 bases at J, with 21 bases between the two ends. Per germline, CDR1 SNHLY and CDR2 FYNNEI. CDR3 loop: CASITQGGGRLNTEAFF. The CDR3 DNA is TGTGCCAGCATTACCCAGGGAGGTGGAAGATTGAACACTGAAGCTTTCTTT.

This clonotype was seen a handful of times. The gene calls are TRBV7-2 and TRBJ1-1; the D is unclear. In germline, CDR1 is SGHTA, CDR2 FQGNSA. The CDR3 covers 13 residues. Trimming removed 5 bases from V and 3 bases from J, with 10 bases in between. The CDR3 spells CASSSGPDTEAFF. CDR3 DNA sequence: TGTGCCAGCAGCAGCGGACCCGACACTGAAGCTTTCTTT.

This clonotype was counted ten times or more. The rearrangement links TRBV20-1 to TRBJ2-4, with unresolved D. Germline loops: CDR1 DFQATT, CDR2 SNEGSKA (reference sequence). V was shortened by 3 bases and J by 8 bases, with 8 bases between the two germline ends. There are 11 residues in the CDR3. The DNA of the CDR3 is TGCAGTGCTAGTGGTACGGACATTCAGTACTTC. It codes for CSASGTDIQYF.

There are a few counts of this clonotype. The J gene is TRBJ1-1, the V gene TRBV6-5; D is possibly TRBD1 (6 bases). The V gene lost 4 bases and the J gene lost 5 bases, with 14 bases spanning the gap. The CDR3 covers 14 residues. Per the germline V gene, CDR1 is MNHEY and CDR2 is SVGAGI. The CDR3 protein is CASSLRGDPTEAFF. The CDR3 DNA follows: TGTGCCAGCAGTTTGAGGGGGGATCCGACTGAAGCTTTCTTT.

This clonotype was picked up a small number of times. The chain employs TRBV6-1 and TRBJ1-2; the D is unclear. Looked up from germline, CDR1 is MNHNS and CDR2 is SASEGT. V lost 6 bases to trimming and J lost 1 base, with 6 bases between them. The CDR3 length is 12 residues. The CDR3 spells CASRPFNYGYTF. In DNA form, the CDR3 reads TGTGCCAGCAGACCCTTTAACTATGGCTACACCTTC.

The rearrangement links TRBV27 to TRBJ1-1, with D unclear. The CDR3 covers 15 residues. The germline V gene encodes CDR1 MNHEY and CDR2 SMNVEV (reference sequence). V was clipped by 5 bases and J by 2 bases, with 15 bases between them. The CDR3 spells CASSPRVPGNTEAFF. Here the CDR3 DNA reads TGTGCCAGCAGTCCGAGGGTCCCTGGCAACACTGAAGCTTTCTTT.

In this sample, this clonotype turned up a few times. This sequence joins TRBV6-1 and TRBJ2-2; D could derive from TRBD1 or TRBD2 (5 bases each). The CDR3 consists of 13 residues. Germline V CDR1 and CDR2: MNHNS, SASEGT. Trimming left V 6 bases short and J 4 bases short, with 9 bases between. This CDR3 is CASSGDPTGELFF. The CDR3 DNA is TGTGCCAGCAGCGGGGACCCCACCGGGGAGCTGTTTTTT.

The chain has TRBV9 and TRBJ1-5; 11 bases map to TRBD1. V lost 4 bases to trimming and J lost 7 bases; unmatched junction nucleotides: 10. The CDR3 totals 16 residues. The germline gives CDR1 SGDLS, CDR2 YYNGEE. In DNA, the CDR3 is TGTGCCAGCAGCCCAGGGACAGGGGGGATTGGGCAGCCCCAGCATTTT. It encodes CASSPGTGGIGQPQHF.

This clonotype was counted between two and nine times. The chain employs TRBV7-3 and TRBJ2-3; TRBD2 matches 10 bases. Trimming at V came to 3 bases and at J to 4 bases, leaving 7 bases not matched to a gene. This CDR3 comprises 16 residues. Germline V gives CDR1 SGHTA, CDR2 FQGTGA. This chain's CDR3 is CASSFVAGGPPDTQYF. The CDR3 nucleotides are TGTGCCAGCAGCTTTGTAGCGGGGGGCCCTCCAGATACGCAGTATTTT.

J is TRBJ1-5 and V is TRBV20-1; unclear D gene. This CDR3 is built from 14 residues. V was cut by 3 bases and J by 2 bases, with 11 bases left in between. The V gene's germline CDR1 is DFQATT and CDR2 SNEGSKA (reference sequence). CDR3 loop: CSASERRGNQPQHF. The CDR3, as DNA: TGCAGTGCTAGTGAGAGGAGGGGCAATCAGCCCCAGCATTTT.

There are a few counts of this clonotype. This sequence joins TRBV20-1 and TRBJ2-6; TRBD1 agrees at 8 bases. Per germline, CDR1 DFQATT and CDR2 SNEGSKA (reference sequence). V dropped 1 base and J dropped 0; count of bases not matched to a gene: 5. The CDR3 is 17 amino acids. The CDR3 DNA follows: TGCAGTGCTAGAGTTGGGACAGGTCTCTCTGGGGCCAACGTCCTGACTTTC. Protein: CSARVGTGLSGANVLTF.

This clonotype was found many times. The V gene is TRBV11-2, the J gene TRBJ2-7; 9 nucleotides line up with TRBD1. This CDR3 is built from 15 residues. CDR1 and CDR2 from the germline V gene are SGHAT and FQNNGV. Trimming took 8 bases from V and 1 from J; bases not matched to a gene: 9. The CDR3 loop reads CASGSDRGISYEQYF. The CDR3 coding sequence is TGTGCCAGCGGATCAGACAGGGGGATATCCTACGAGCAGTACTTC.

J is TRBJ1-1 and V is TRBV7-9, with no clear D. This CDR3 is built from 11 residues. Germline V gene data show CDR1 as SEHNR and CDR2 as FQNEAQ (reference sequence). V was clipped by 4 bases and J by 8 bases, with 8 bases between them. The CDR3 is CASSSSLEAFF. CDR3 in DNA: TGTGCCAGCAGCTCCTCCTTAGAAGCTTTCTTT. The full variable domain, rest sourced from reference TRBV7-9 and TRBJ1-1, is DTGVSQNPRHKITKRGQNVTFRCDPISEHNRLYWYRQTLGQGPEFLTYFQNEAQLEKSRLLSDRFSAERPKGSFSTLEIQRTEQGDSAMYLCASSSSLEAFFGQGTRLTVV.

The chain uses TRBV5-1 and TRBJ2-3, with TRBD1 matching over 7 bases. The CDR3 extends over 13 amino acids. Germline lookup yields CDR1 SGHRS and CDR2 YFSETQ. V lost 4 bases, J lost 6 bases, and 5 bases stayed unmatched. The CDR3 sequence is CASSTLDRDTQYF. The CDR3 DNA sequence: TGCGCCAGCAGCACCCTGGACAGGGATACGCAGTATTTT.

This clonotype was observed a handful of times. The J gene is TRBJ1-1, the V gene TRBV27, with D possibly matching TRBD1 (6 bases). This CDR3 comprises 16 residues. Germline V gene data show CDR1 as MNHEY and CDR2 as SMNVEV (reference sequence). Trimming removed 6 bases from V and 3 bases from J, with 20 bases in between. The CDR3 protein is CASSPTQTGWDTEAFF. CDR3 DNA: TGTGCCAGCAGCCCTACCCAAACAGGGTGGGACACTGAAGCTTTCTTT.

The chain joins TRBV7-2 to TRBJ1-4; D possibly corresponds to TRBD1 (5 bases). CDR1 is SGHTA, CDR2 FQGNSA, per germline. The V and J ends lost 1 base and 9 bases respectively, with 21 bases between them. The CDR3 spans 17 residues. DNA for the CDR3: TGTGCCAGCAGCTTAGTAGGGGCCGCGGGGGTGATGAAAAAACTGTTTTTT. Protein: CASSLVGAAGVMKKLFF.